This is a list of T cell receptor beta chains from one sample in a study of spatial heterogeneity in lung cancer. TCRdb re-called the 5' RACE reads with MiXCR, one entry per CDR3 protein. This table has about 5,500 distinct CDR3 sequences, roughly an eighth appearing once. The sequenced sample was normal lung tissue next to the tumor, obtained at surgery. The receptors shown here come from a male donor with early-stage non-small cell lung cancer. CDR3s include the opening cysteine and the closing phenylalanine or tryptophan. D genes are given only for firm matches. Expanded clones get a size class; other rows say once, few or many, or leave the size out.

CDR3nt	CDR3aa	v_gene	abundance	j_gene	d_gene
TGTGCCAGCAGGTCCGAAGGAGATGAGCAGTTCTTC	CASRSEGDEQFF	TRBV7-2	medium-sized	TRBJ2-1	NA
TGTGCCAGCAGGGCCCTTGGGGCTGGCTACACCTTC	CASRALGAGYTF	TRBV2	NA	TRBJ1-2	NA
TGTGCCAGCAGTTCCGGGGACTTGCCCCCCTACGAGCAGTACTTC	CASSSGDLPPYEQYF	TRBV7-6	medium-sized	TRBJ2-7	NA
TGCAGTGCCGGTTCAGGCTATGGCTACACCTTC	CSAGSGYGYTF	TRBV20-1	NA	TRBJ1-2	NA
TGCAGTGCCCGGGCCACAGTAGAGTTTTTT	CSARATVEFF	TRBV20-1	medium-sized	TRBJ1-4	NA
TGCGCCAGCAGCTTGTTTCCCGGGTACGAGCAGTACTTC	CASSLFPGYEQYF	TRBV5-1	many	TRBJ2-7	NA
TGTGCCAGCTCACCATGGGGCAGGGAGATTTCCGGCACTGAAGCTTTCTTT	CASSPWGREISGTEAFF	TRBV18	medium-sized	TRBJ1-1	NA
TGTGCCAGCAGCGTAGTGGCTAGCGGGTCCTGGAACACCGGGGAGCTGTTTTTT	CASSVVASGSWNTGELFF	TRBV9	many	TRBJ2-2	TRBD2
TGTGCCAGCAGTGGACAGGGGGCTTGGACTGAAGCTTTCTTT	CASSGQGAWTEAFF	TRBV2	many	TRBJ1-1	TRBD1
TGTGCCAGCAGCCAAGGACTTTACGAGCAGTACTTC	CASSQGLYEQYF	TRBV3-1	medium-sized	TRBJ2-7	NA
TGTGCCAGCAGTTCTGGGGCCGGGGAGCTGTTTTTT	CASSSGAGELFF	TRBV12-3/TRBV12-4	medium-sized	TRBJ2-2	NA
TGTGCCAGCAGCTTGGGGCGTGCCGGGGCGCAGGGGGAAAAACTGTTTTTT	CASSLGRAGAQGEKLFF	TRBV5-6	many	TRBJ1-4	NA
TGTGCCAGCAGCAAAGGAACAGGGTGGGAGAACACTGAAGCTTTCTTT	CASSKGTGWENTEAFF	TRBV21-1	many	TRBJ1-1	NA
TGCAGTGCAATTAACTATGGCTACACCTTC	CSAINYGYTF	TRBV20-1	many	TRBJ1-2	NA
TGTGCCAGCAAGAGACAGAACACAGATACGCAGTATTTT	CASKRQNTDTQYF	TRBV27	once	TRBJ2-3	NA
TGTGCCAGCAGTCGTACAAGGGTTGGAGCCAAAAACATTCAGTACTTC	CASSRTRVGAKNIQYF	TRBV6-2/TRBV6-3	medium-sized	TRBJ2-4	NA
TGTGCCAGCAGAGTAGCGGGAGGGCAAGAGGAGCTGTTTTTT	CASRVAGGQEELFF	TRBV2	medium-sized	TRBJ2-2	TRBD2
TGTGCCACCAGCAGAGATCGTCGGTGTCCCGGGTCTAGTGACGAGCAGTACTTC	CATSRDRRCPGSSDEQYF	TRBV15	medium-sized	TRBJ2-7	NA
TGTGCCAGCAGCGTAGATGGCCGGGAGTCCCCCGGGGAGCTGTTTTTT	CASSVDGRESPGELFF	TRBV9	many	TRBJ2-2	NA
TGCAGCGTTGACGGAGGGGGCGGCAATCAGCCCCAGCATTTT	CSVDGGGGNQPQHF	TRBV29-1	many	TRBJ1-5	TRBD1
TGTGCCAGCAGCACTAGGGACAGGATGATGTCCTACGAGCAGTACTTC	CASSTRDRMMSYEQYF	TRBV5-6	NA	TRBJ2-7	TRBD1
TGCGCCAGCAGCCAGGGGACTATATCCTACGAGCAGTACTTC	CASSQGTISYEQYF	TRBV4-1	many	TRBJ2-7	TRBD2
TGTGCCAGCAGCACCCACTTGGGCGGAAACTACGAGCAGTACTTC	CASSTHLGGNYEQYF	TRBV27	medium-sized	TRBJ2-7	NA
TGCAGCGTTTCGAGGGAAACAAGTCGAACTGAAGCTTTCTTT	CSVSRETSRTEAFF	TRBV29-1	medium-sized	TRBJ1-1	NA
TGTGCCAGCAGCTTAGAAGGGGTGAACACTGAAGCTTTCTTT	CASSLEGVNTEAFF	TRBV11-3	many	TRBJ1-1	NA
TGTGCCAGCAGCTCGCATCGGGGGGCTATCTACGAGCAGTACTTC	CASSSHRGAIYEQYF	TRBV7-8	medium-sized	TRBJ2-7	NA
TGTGCCAGCTCACCAATAGCAGGGGTGTCGTACGAGCAGTACTTC	CASSPIAGVSYEQYF	TRBV18	NA	TRBJ2-7	NA
TGTGCCAGTCGTGAAGGGAGTAGCTACGAGCAGTACTTC	CASREGSSYEQYF	TRBV7-9	medium-sized	TRBJ2-7	NA
TGTGCCAGCAGCCTAAGAAACAATCAGCCCCAGCATTTT	CASSLRNNQPQHF	TRBV3-1	many	TRBJ1-5	NA
TGCAGTGCCACTCTAGCGGGAGGGAAGTACGAGCAGTACTTC	CSATLAGGKYEQYF	TRBV20-1	medium-sized	TRBJ2-7	TRBD2
TGTGCCAGCAGCCAAACAGGGGTCGAGGAGACCCAGTACTTC	CASSQTGVEETQYF	TRBV5-4	many	TRBJ2-5	TRBD1
TGTGCCAGCAGTTTTGGGGGGGCCAACTATGGCTACACCTTC	CASSFGGANYGYTF	TRBV12-3/TRBV12-4	many	TRBJ1-2	NA
TGCAGTGCTAGATTTCCGAGCGGGAGGGCCTACAATGAGCAGTTCTTC	CSARFPSGRAYNEQFF	TRBV20-1	medium-sized	TRBJ2-1	TRBD2
TGTGCCAGCAGTTTAGTTGGACAGCAGCCCTACGAGCAGTACTTC	CASSLVGQQPYEQYF	TRBV12-3/TRBV12-4	many	TRBJ2-7	NA
TGCGCCAGCAGCCAAGAAGGAGGGACTAGTAGGAGAGAGACCCAGTACTTC	CASSQEGGTSRRETQYF	TRBV4-1	many	TRBJ2-5	TRBD2
TGTGCCAGCAGTTTAAAAAGCGGGAGGGCTGGAGACGAGCAGTACTTC	CASSLKSGRAGDEQYF	TRBV27	once	TRBJ2-7	TRBD2
TGTGCCAGCAGTGACCGACCGTACCCATACTACGAGCAGTACTTC	CASSDRPYPYYEQYF	TRBV2	many	TRBJ2-7	NA
TGCAGTGCTAGAGGGGCTAGCGGCACAGATACGCAGTATTTT	CSARGASGTDTQYF	TRBV20-1	many	TRBJ2-3	NA
TGTGCCAGCAGCTTAGCGACTAGCGGGAGATCCGAGCAGTACTTC	CASSLATSGRSEQYF	TRBV7-8	many	TRBJ2-7	TRBD2
TGTGCCAGCAGCTTGACTCCAAGCTACGAGCAGTACTTC	CASSLTPSYEQYF	TRBV7-3	few	TRBJ2-7	NA
TGCGCCAGCAGTGCATTAGCGGGACTTAACACCGGGGAGCTGTTTTTT	CASSALAGLNTGELFF	TRBV10-2	many	TRBJ2-2	TRBD2
TGTGCCACTAGTGGACGGCCCGGCTATAGCAATCAGCCCCAGCATTTT	CATSGRPGYSNQPQHF	TRBV19	many	TRBJ1-5	NA
TGTGCCAGCAGTTGGACTAGCGGGAGTTTCAACGAGCAGTACTTC	CASSWTSGSFNEQYF	TRBV6-2/TRBV6-3	medium-sized	TRBJ2-7	TRBD2
TGCGCCAGCAGCCAAGATTTCGTCGAGGGGACCGGGGAGCTGTTTTTT	CASSQDFVEGTGELFF	TRBV4-1	many	TRBJ2-2	NA
TGTGCCAGCACTCAGACAGGGAGCTTCTATGGCTACACCTTC	CASTQTGSFYGYTF	TRBV6-5	NA	TRBJ1-2	TRBD1
TGTGCCAGCAGCCAAGTTAGGGCCTCCTACGAGCAGTACTTC	CASSQVRASYEQYF	TRBV3-1	many	TRBJ2-7	NA
TGCGCCAGCAGCCCAAGACAGGGGGGATCCTACGAGCAGTACTTC	CASSPRQGGSYEQYF	TRBV5-1	many	TRBJ2-7	TRBD1
TGCGCCAGCACCGGACTTAGCAATCAGCCCCAGCATTTT	CASTGLSNQPQHF	TRBV10-2	few	TRBJ1-5	NA
TGTGCCATCGCTTTAGCGGGTGGCGCTGGCACAGATACGCAGTATTTT	CAIALAGGAGTDTQYF	TRBV10-3	NA	TRBJ2-3	TRBD2
TGTGCCAGCAGCCCTGGGACTAGCGGGAGGGACCGAGAGACCCAGTACTTC	CASSPGTSGRDRETQYF	TRBV6-2/TRBV6-3	many	TRBJ2-5	TRBD2
TGTGCCTCCCAACCGGGCTCCACAACCGAAAAACTGTTTTTT	CASQPGSTTEKLFF	TRBV10-3	many	TRBJ1-4	NA